A selection of T cell receptor beta chains follows, all from one sample in a study of early T cells in non-severe SARS-CoV-2 infection. TCRdb reprocessed the 5' RACE reads with MiXCR, giving one entry per CDR3 protein. The sample lists about 83,000 distinct CDR3 sequences; 9% to 15% were seen once. Sequencing was performed on whole blood. The receptor source for this set is an adult who was a healthcare worker with PCR-confirmed SARS-CoV-2 infection or an uninfected control (not recorded which). CDR3s include the opening cysteine and the closing phenylalanine or tryptophan. The D gene is left open where the match is weak. The size entry is marked missing in some rows and otherwise reads once, few, many or a size class.

clone_size j_call v_call d_call cdr3_aa cdr3_nt
many TRBJ2-3 TRBV5-1 TRBD2 CASSLAGVAGVPSTDTQYF TGCGCCAGCAGCTTGGCCGGGGTAGCGGGCGTACCAAGCACAGATACGCAGTATTTT
few TRBJ2-5 TRBV6-5 - CASSYSGEGETQYF TGTGCCAGCAGTTACTCGGGCGAGGGGGAGACCCAGTACTTC
- TRBJ2-3 TRBV7-2 TRBD2 CASSLFGGSTDTQYF TGTGCCAGCAGCTTATTCGGCGGGAGTACGGATACGCAGTATTTT
many TRBJ2-1 TRBV7-2 - CASSLGGWSDNEQFF TGTGCCAGCAGCTTAGGGGGGTGGAGCGACAATGAGCAGTTCTTC
few TRBJ2-5 TRBV3-1 TRBD2 CASSRRREGLETQYF TGTGCCAGCAGCCGGCGACGGGAGGGCCTCGAGACCCAGTACTTC
- TRBJ2-7 TRBV27 - CASRLAASSYEQYF TGTGCCAGCAGATTAGCGGCTAGCTCCTACGAGCAGTACTTC
many TRBJ2-4 TRBV4-2 - CASSQDHGGADVTKNIQYF TGTGCCAGCAGCCAAGACCACGGGGGAGCTGATGTGACCAAAAACATTCAGTACTTC
few TRBJ2-6 TRBV12-3/TRBV12-4 TRBD1 CASTEDRGGSGANVLTF TGTGCCAGCACAGAGGACAGGGGAGGCTCTGGGGCCAACGTCCTGACTTTC
- TRBJ2-2 TRBV15 TRBD2 CATSRVSGSGELFF TGTGCCACCAGCAGAGTTAGCGGGAGCGGGGAGCTGTTTTTT
many TRBJ2-7 TRBV2 - CASSAEYEQYF TGTGCCAGCAGTGCGGAGTACGAGCAGTACTTC
many TRBJ2-7 TRBV10-3 TRBD1 CATEDRARNEQYF TGTGCCACCGAGGACAGGGCTCGGAACGAGCAGTACTTC
few TRBJ2-2 TRBV12-5 TRBD1 CASGTTGYPGELFF TGTGCTAGTGGTACGACAGGGTATCCCGGGGAGCTGTTTTTT
- TRBJ1-6 TRBV7-6 TRBD1 CASSPSTGGNSPLHF TGTGCCAGCAGCCCGTCGACAGGGGGGAATTCACCCCTCCACTTT
- TRBJ1-4 TRBV7-9 - CASSLEGFRGGLFF TGTGCCAGCAGCTTAGAGGGGTTTCGGGGAGGACTGTTTTTT
many TRBJ1-3 TRBV6-5 - CATSKGGNSGNTIYF TGTGCCACCAGCAAAGGGGGAAACTCTGGAAACACCATATATTTT
few TRBJ1-3 TRBV3-1 - CASSSPRASGNTIYF TGTGCCAGCAGCTCCCCGAGGGCTTCTGGAAACACCATATATTTT
many TRBJ1-1 TRBV3-1 - CASSQQGLGTEAFF TGTGCCAGCAGCCAACAGGGCTTAGGCACTGAAGCTTTCTTT
- TRBJ2-4 TRBV27 - CASSLSSTASLGAKNIQYF TGTGCCAGCAGTTTATCGTCGACCGCTTCTCTCGGGGCCAAAAACATTCAGTACTTC
few TRBJ2-2 TRBV5-4 - CASSRSTPTGELFF TGTGCCAGCAGCCGGAGCACCCCTACCGGGGAGCTGTTTTTT
- TRBJ2-1 TRBV12-3/TRBV12-4 TRBD2 CASGRWRENYNEQFF TGTGCCAGCGGACGCTGGCGGGAGAACTACAATGAGCAGTTCTTC
once TRBJ1-1 TRBV20-1 - CSARAYRAIRQNTEAFF TGCAGTGCTAGAGCGTATCGCGCGATTCGCCAGAACACTGAAGCTTTCTTT
few TRBJ1-5 TRBV7-6 - CASSFDRTQPQHF TGTGCCAGCAGCTTCGACAGAACTCAGCCCCAGCATTTT
- TRBJ1-1 TRBV25-1 - CASSEYYVTANTEPFF TGTGCCAGCAGTGAATACTATGTGACAGCGAACACTGAACCTTTCTTT
few TRBJ2-3 TRBV7-8 TRBD2 CASSFPGLRVDTQYF TGTGCCAGCAGCTTCCCGGGACTACGGGTAGATACGCAGTATTTT
- TRBJ2-7 TRBV20-1 TRBD1 CSAAGARQGAREQYF TGCAGTGCCGCCGGAGCTAGACAGGGGGCACGTGAGCAGTACTTC
- TRBJ2-7 TRBV7-3 - CASSPDWSEEQYF TGTGCCAGCAGCCCGGACTGGAGTGAGGAGCAGTACTTC
- TRBJ1-2 TRBV7-2 TRBD1 CASSETGLNYGYTF TGTGCCAGCAGTGAGACAGGGTTAAACTATGGCTACACCTTC
- TRBJ2-1 TRBV12-3/TRBV12-4 TRBD2 CASSPLAGGVANEQFF TGTGCCAGCAGTCCCCTAGCGGGAGGGGTAGCCAATGAGCAGTTCTTC
- TRBJ2-5 TRBV7-2 - CASSLASLKTQYF TGTGCCAGCAGCTTAGCCTCTTTGAAGACCCAGTACTTC
few TRBJ2-2 TRBV5-6 - CASSTKQQGTGELFF TGTGCCAGCAGCACAAAGCAACAGGGCACCGGGGAGCTGTTTTTT
few TRBJ1-3 TRBV9 - CASSVAPMGSGNTIYF TGTGCCAGCAGCGTAGCCCCGATGGGGTCTGGAAACACCATATATTTT
- TRBJ1-2 TRBV20-1 TRBD1 CSLSTGTGDYGYTF TGCAGTCTCTCGACCGGGACAGGTGATTATGGCTACACCTTC
- TRBJ2-7 TRBV20-1 TRBD2 CSATRLAGGYEQYF TGCAGTGCTACCCGACTAGCGGGCGGCTACGAGCAGTACTTC
few TRBJ2-7 TRBV5-1 - CASSFDSADEQYF TGCGCCAGCAGCTTCGACAGCGCGGACGAGCAGTACTTC
- TRBJ2-7 TRBV6-6 - CASSASGYYEQYF TGTGCCAGCAGTGCATCAGGGTACTACGAGCAGTACTTC
- TRBJ1-1 TRBV6-5 - CASSPGPNTEAFF TGTGCCAGCAGTCCCGGGCCGAACACTGAAGCTTTCTTT
- TRBJ2-3 TRBV24-1 - CATSELADTQYF TGTGCCACCAGTGAGCTAGCAGATACGCAGTATTTT
- TRBJ2-5 TRBV10-3 TRBD1 CAISRTGQETQYF TGTGCCATCAGCCGGACAGGGCAAGAGACCCAGTACTTC
- TRBJ1-3 TRBV20-1 TRBD1 CSAFYRGLGNTIYF TGCAGTGCTTTCTACAGGGGGCTTGGAAACACCATATATTTT
few TRBJ1-1 TRBV29-1 - CSVWDGYTEAFF TGCAGCGTTTGGGACGGATACACTGAAGCTTTCTTT
many TRBJ2-7 TRBV6-1 TRBD2 CATKLAGVDEQYF TGTGCCACCAAACTAGCGGGAGTGGACGAGCAGTACTTC
many TRBJ2-6 TRBV18 - CASSPPGANVLTF TGTGCCAGCTCTCCTCCTGGGGCCAACGTCCTGACTTTC
many TRBJ2-5 TRBV5-1 - CASSLGSQETQYF TGCGCCAGCAGCTTAGGATCCCAAGAGACCCAGTACTTC
few TRBJ2-1 TRBV29-1 - CSVEGGYSYNEQFF TGCAGCGTCGAAGGGGGGTACTCCTACAATGAGCAGTTCTTC
many TRBJ2-3 TRBV7-9 - CASSLVGTTQYF TGTGCCAGCAGCTTAGTTGGGACTACGCAGTATTTT
few TRBJ2-7 TRBV6-1 - CASRPRQERGAEQYF TGTGCCAGCAGACCCAGACAGGAAAGGGGGGCCGAGCAGTACTTC
few TRBJ2-2 TRBV4-1 - CASSQDLQGIPPGELFF TGCGCCAGCAGCCAAGATCTACAGGGTATACCCCCCGGGGAGCTGTTTTTT
many TRBJ2-7 TRBV2 TRBD2 CASSGVLAGPNEQYF TGTGCCAGCAGTGGGGTCCTAGCGGGACCTAACGAGCAGTACTTC
- TRBJ1-1 TRBV3-1 TRBD1 CASSQTGDTEAFF TGTGCCAGCAGCCAGACAGGGGACACTGAAGCTTTCTTT
many TRBJ1-5 TRBV10-3 TRBD1 CATATGDSNQPQHF TGTGCCACCGCGACAGGGGACAGCAATCAGCCCCAGCATTTT
few TRBJ2-6 TRBV7-3 TRBD1 CASSLFGTGGFSGANVLTF TGTGCCAGCAGCTTATTCGGGACAGGGGGTTTCTCTGGGGCCAACGTCCTGACTTTC
- TRBJ2-1 TRBV25-1 TRBD2 CASSELADPPRNEQFF TGTGCCAGCAGTGAACTAGCGGACCCGCCTCGTAATGAGCAGTTCTTC
- TRBJ1-4 TRBV2 - CASSDDEKLFF TGTGCCAGCAGTGACGATGAAAAACTGTTTTTT
few TRBJ2-4 TRBV11-2 - CASSLPPTLGTRDKNIQYF TGTGCCAGCAGCTTGCCCCCTACTTTAGGGACCCGCGACAAAAACATTCAGTACTTC
many TRBJ2-3 TRBV5-1 - CASSPPPRASTDTQYF TGCGCCAGCAGCCCACCACCCCGGGCAAGCACAGATACGCAGTATTTT
few TRBJ2-2 TRBV11-1 - CASSAGRYTGELFF TGTGCCAGCAGCGCAGGGAGGTACACCGGGGAGCTGTTTTTT
- TRBJ2-7 TRBV11-1 - CASSLQTYEQYF TGTGCCAGCAGCCTCCAGACCTACGAGCAGTACTTC
few TRBJ1-2 TRBV30 - CAWIREPLSGYTF TGTGCCTGGATCCGGGAGCCACTAAGCGGCTACACCTTC
many TRBJ2-5 TRBV3-1 TRBD1 CASSHGQGYSETQYF TGTGCCAGCAGCCATGGACAGGGGTATTCGGAGACCCAGTACTTC